This T cell receptor (beta chain) derives from a study of CD8+ T cells in alopecia areata. Overall study results and limits: It was less clear whether patients shared TCRs than it was in mice, possibly because of HLA.

This CDR3 is built from 16 residues. Germline loops: CDR1 MGHDK, CDR2 SYGVNS. V lost 3 bases to trimming and J lost 0 bases, with 14 bases between them. RNA was isolated and reverse transcribed to cDNA, the sequencing template. The data were produced by immunoSEQ multiplex PCR, yet TCRdb's version contains in-frame clones alone and is incomplete. Here the sample spans over 150,000 clones, roughly three fifths being singletons. As for this clone: Antigen unknown.

T lymphocytes (CD4+ and CD8+) were sorted from PBMCs. The sequencing input was CD8+ T cells sorted from blood. The receptor was derived from a human donor in good health. The chain links TRBV25-1 to TRBJ1-1, with no clear D. In nucleotides, the CDR3 is TGTGCCAGCAGTGACTCTACAGTTTACTTGAACACTGAAGCTTTCTTT. Translating gives CASSDSTVYLNTEAFF.